This T cell receptor (beta chain) was captured in a study of cytomegalovirus exposure and HLA in healthy donors. Germline CDR1 reads LNHDA; CDR2 reads SQIVND (reference sequence). The V and J ends lost 8 bases and 0 bases respectively, with 13 bases between them. CDR3 length equals 14 residues. The PCR employed 60 Vbeta primers together with 13 Jbeta primers. Per the original data handling: As a later analysis found, there were 80 million or so unique TCR beta chains, of which roughly 11 million were shared. Here immunoSEQ multiplex PCR was the method, and the copy in TCRdb shows in-frame clones only, minus some. V and J calls plus clone size are reproduced from that table; the DNA served to infer D and trimming. The sample contains 100,000 to 140,000 clones, approximately 79% of which appear only once. This clone was seen at least ten times.

The source material was PBMCs. The receptor was isolated from a woman between 40 and 50 years old in good health and CMV-seropositive. This rearrangement joins TRBV19 to TRBJ1-1; perhaps TRBD1 as D (6 bases). CDR3 nucleotide sequence: TGTGCCAGTGGGGCAACAGGGATGAACACTGAAGCTTTCTTT. This codes for CASGATGMNTEAFF.